The clone carrying this T cell receptor beta chain was recorded at least ten times. TCRdb re-derived calls from the RT-PCR reads in MiXCR, one entry per CDR3 protein. In the table there are hundreds of thousands of distinct CDR3 sequences, approximately 14% of which are singletons. This CDR3 spans 15 amino acids. CDR1 is KGHSH, CDR2 LQKENI, per germline. Deletions cut 3 bases from V and 0 bases from J, with 8 bases between. This chain uses TRBV18 with TRBJ2-2, with D hard to call. The sequence was obtained from a female donor in good health, serving as a healthy control. Sequencing was carried out using memory CD4+ T cells from blood. The DNA of the CDR3 is TGTGCCAGCTCACCCCTTGAGGCGAACACCGGGGAGCTGTTTTTT. Its translation: CASSPLEANTGELFF.